This is a list of T cell receptor beta chains from one sample in a study of blood T cell repertoires in COVID-19. Clones were read by immunoSEQ multiplex PCR, and TCRdb kept only the in-frame ones, dropping some. The sample carries roughly 100,000 clones, 75% to 90% recorded once. Sequenced: peripheral blood. All receptors derive from a middle-aged man with acute or convalescent COVID-19. The CDR3 runs from the conserved cysteine through the conserved F or W. The D gene is left open where the match is weak. Clone size is given for some rows only: seen once, a few or many times, or a class if the clone is expanded.

J	length	D	size	V	DNA	CDR3
TRBJ2-5	15	TRBD2	once	TRBV28	TGTGCCAGCAGTACCTTAGCGGGAGGGCGCGGGACCCAGTACTTC	CASSTLAGGRGTQYF
TRBJ2-7	18	TRBD2	.	TRBV4-2	TGTGCCAGCAGCCAAGAGCCCCGCATGGGCGGGAGTCCCTACGAGCAGTACTTC	CASSQEPRMGGSPYEQYF
TRBJ2-5	13	.	.	TRBV6-1	TGTGCCAGCAGTGATGGGCCCCAAGAGACCCAGTACTTC	CASSDGPQETQYF
TRBJ1-2	14	TRBD1	.	TRBV3-1/TRBV3-2	TGTGCCAGCACCAGTTCTGACAGGGGTGAGGGCTACACCTTC	CASTSSDRGEGYTF
TRBJ1-1	14	TRBD1	few	TRBV2	TGTGCCAGCACCCAACAGGGGGCAAATACTGAAGCTTTCTTT	CASTQQGANTEAFF
TRBJ2-7	17	TRBD2	.	TRBV5-6	TGTGCCAGCAGCAGACGGGGACTAGCGGGAAATTTCTACGAGCAGTACTTC	CASSRRGLAGNFYEQYF
TRBJ1-2	14	.	.	TRBV19	TGTGCCAGTAGTCGGCAGGGTGGTAACTATGGCTACACCTTC	CASSRQGGNYGYTF
TRBJ2-1	18	TRBD2	once	TRBV28	TGTGCCAGCCTAAGAGGGGGACTAGGGACTAGCGGGATTAATGAGCAGTTCTTC	CASLRGGLGTSGINEQFF
TRBJ2-7	13	.	.	TRBV7-2	TGTGCCAGCAGCACGACACCTCTCTACGAGCAGTACTTC	CASSTTPLYEQYF
TRBJ1-5	15	.	few	TRBV6-4	TGTGCCAGCAGTGAAGGGGCAGGGAGCAATCAGCCCCAGCATTTT	CASSEGAGSNQPQHF
TRBJ1-1	18	TRBD1	.	TRBV30	TGTGCCTGGAGTGTACCCTTCGTAGGCGGGACAGCCAACACTGAAGCTTTCTTT	CAWSVPFVGGTANTEAFF
TRBJ2-2	16	TRBD1	.	TRBV19	TGTGCCAGTAGTATTGGGCAGGGGGCTCGTGGCGGGGAGCTGTTTTTT	CASSIGQGARGGELFF
TRBJ2-1	14	.	.	TRBV4-1	TGCGCCAGCAGCCTCGTGAGTCCCAGCGGAAAGCAGTTCTTC	CASSLVSPSGKQFF
TRBJ1-5	17	TRBD1	.	TRBV7-8	TGTGCCAGCAGTCCCGGGACAGGGGGTCATAGCAATCAGCCCCAGCATTTT	CASSPGTGGHSNQPQHF
TRBJ2-1	14	TRBD2	.	TRBV28	TGTGCCAGCAGCCCCACCCTAGCGGTGGGGGAGCAGTTCTTC	CASSPTLAVGEQFF
TRBJ2-3	13	.	.	TRBV2	TGTGCCAGCATCTGGCAGGGGACAGATACGCAGTATTTT	CASIWQGTDTQYF
TRBJ1-4	14	TRBD1	.	TRBV25-1	TGTGCCAGCAGTCTCGGGACAGCTAATGAAAAACTGTTTTTT	CASSLGTANEKLFF
TRBJ2-1	13	.	.	TRBV7-9	TGTGCCAGCAGCCAGGACAGTAACAATGAGCAGTTCTTC	CASSQDSNNEQFF
TRBJ2-7	15	TRBD2	.	TRBV11-2	TGTGCCAGCAGCCTCGGGACTAGCGGCTACTACGAGCAGTACTTC	CASSLGTSGYYEQYF
TRBJ2-2	17	TRBD1	.	TRBV24-1	TGTGCCACCAGTGACCCTCGGGACAGGGGGGCCACCGGGGAGCTGTTTTTT	CATSDPRDRGATGELFF
TRBJ2-5	16	TRBD2	.	TRBV6-5	TGTGCCAGCAGTTACAGCATAACTAGCGGGAGGGAGACCCAGTACTTC	CASSYSITSGRETQYF
TRBJ2-1	12	.	.	TRBV21-1	TGTGCCAGCACCTCGACAGGGTGTGAGCAGTTCTTC	CASTSTGCEQFF
TRBJ1-2	18	.	.	TRBV19	TGTGCCAGTAGATCCGAGAAGGACTCCTTGGAGGCGAACTATGGCTACACCTTC	CASRSEKDSLEANYGYTF
TRBJ2-3	11	.	.	TRBV2	TGTGCCAGCAGTCAAACAGATACGCAGTATTTT	CASSQTDTQYF
TRBJ2-1	15	TRBD2	.	TRBV15	TGTGCCACCAGCAGAGAGGGGGGGTCCTACAATGAGCAGTTCTTC	CATSREGGSYNEQFF
TRBJ2-5	14	TRBD2	.	TRBV18	TGTGCCAGCTCAAAGGGACTAGCGGGAGAGACCCAGTACTTC	CASSKGLAGETQYF
TRBJ2-1	14	.	.	TRBV11-1	TGTGCCAGCAGCTATGAGTCCTTAGCCCCCGAGCAGTTCTTC	CASSYESLAPEQFF
TRBJ2-7	14	TRBD1	.	TRBV2	TGTGCCAGCAGCCGGGACAGGGCCTACGGGGAGCAGTACTTC	CASSRDRAYGEQYF
TRBJ2-5	13	.	.	TRBV6-4	TGTGCCAGCAGTGACTCGAGTTCGGAGACCCAGTACTTC	CASSDSSSETQYF
TRBJ1-5	13	.	.	TRBV5-1	TGCGCCAGCAGCTTGGGACAGAATCAGCCCCAGCATTTT	CASSLGQNQPQHF
TRBJ2-1	19	.	.	TRBV30	TGTGCCTGGGTTGGGGCAGGGGGCCCAGCGGGAGGCTATTCGGATGAGCAGTTCTTC	CAWVGAGGPAGGYSDEQFF
TRBJ1-1	15	TRBD1	.	TRBV2	TGTGCCAGAAACCGGGACAGGGGGAGGAACACTGAAGCTTTCTTT	CARNRDRGRNTEAFF
TRBJ2-7	11	.	.	TRBV28	TGTGCCAGCGGGAGATCCTACGAGCAGTACTTC	CASGRSYEQYF
TRBJ2-2	14	TRBD2	.	TRBV6-1	TGTGCCAGCAGTGACCGACTAGCGGCCGGGGAGCTGTTTTTT	CASSDRLAAGELFF
TRBJ2-1	14	.	once	TRBV6-5	TGTGCCAGCCGACTGTCGGGTTCCTACAATGAGCAGTTCTTC	CASRLSGSYNEQFF
TRBJ1-4	15	.	.	TRBV7-8	TGTGCCAGCAGCTTAGCCAGTGCAACTAATGAAAAACTGTTTTTT	CASSLASATNEKLFF
TRBJ1-3	12	.	.	TRBV7-9	TGTGCCAGCAGCGCCGGGGTAAACACCATATATTTT	CASSAGVNTIYF
TRBJ2-7	15	.	.	TRBV21-1	TGTGCCAGCAGCCACTTAGCGGGAGGGCCCTACGAGCAGTACTTC	CASSHLAGGPYEQYF